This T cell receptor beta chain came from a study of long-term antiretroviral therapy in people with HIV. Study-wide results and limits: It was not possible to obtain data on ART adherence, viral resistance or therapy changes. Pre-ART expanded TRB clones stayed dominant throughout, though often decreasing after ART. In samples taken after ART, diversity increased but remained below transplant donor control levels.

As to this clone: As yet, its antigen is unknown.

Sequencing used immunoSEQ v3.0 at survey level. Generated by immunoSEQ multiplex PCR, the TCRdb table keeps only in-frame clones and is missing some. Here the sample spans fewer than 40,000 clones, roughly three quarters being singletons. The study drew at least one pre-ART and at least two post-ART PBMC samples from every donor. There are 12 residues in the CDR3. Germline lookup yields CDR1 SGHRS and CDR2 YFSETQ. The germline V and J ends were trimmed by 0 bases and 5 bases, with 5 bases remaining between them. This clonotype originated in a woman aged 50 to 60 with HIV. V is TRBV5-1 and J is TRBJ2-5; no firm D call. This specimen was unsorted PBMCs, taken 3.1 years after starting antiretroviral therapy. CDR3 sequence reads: CASSLVGETQYF. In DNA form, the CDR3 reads TGCGCCAGCAGCTTGGTTGGGGAGACCCAGTACTTC.